This TCR beta chain was recorded in a study of blood T cells in healthy people across ages (dated by TCRdb to about 2015). Some background on the complete study: In model experiments, template switching captured about one uniquely barcoded TCR beta cDNA molecule for every two T cells. For two donors (one aged 18 to 30 and one aged 80 or older), the study analyzed two additional independent replicas of 1 million unique cDNA reads from the same blood draw. Donors of different ages were randomly distributed across sequencing lanes to avoid experimental bias. Four age groups were formed from the donors: young (average approximately 15 years), middle-aged (approximately 42), aged (more than 55) and long-lived (roughly 81). Age-related changes in TCR beta repertoire diversity were measured in the study by deep sequencing normalized with unique cDNA molecular identifiers. General conclusions and limits of the study: Observed TCR beta diversity per million T cells fell roughly linearly with age, and a significant reduction was already apparent by age around 36. Since profiling was done on bulk unsorted PBMCs, naive and antigen-experienced compartments could not be conclusively compared. Because the CMV infection status of the donors was unknown, age-related changes in expanded clonotypes may potentially have been confounded. A strong correlation was found between observed TCR beta diversity and the percentage of naive T cells measured by flow cytometry. Estimates of total diversity based on one million sequenced T cells were considered lower bounds and underestimates. Compared with the aged group, the long-lived group had more naive CD4+ T cells, fewer expanded clones and increased TCR diversity, suggesting age selection.

Clipping removes 1 base from V and 0 bases from J, with 7 as the unmatched junction base count. Including cysteine and phenylalanine, the CDR3 has 18 amino acids. Only CDR3 DNA remains: 54 bases, in frame from the first base. CDR1 and CDR2 (DFQATT, SNEGSKA) derive from the germline V gene (reference sequence). The library was obtained by 5' RACE. Sequencing instrument: Illumina HiSeq 2500. A second roughly 6 to 11 cycle PCR used a sample-barcoded 5' primer and a J-beta primer mix. Each TCR beta cDNA molecule received a unique molecular identifier from a template-switch 5' adaptor carrying 12 random nucleotides. Each sample yielded at least 3 million CDR3-containing paired-end reads. All of the RNA was converted into first-strand cDNA using the Mint cDNA synthesis kit, with a TRBC-specific oligonucleotide serving as the primer. Following uracil-DNA glycosylase treatment, all cDNA underwent a first 18-cycle PCR with the universal primers M1SS and BC2_uni_R. In the source study's methods: Normalization of each sample was performed by random selection of 1 million high-quality reads, each carrying a distinct molecular identifier. Reads sharing molecular identifiers were discarded rather than binned into consensus sequences. MiTCR, run with a Q25 quality threshold and the strictest error-elimination algorithm, handled CDR3 identification, clonotype clustering and error correction. A nonparametric unseen species model using Euler transformation provided a lower-bound estimate of total TCR beta diversity. TCRdb redid the processing of the public reads, applying fastp at Q25 and MiXCR, and retained in-frame beta chains. Under each unique CDR3 protein, matching rows form one entry showing the most common genes and DNA. Here the V and J calls rest on TCRdb's processing, not on the authors' analysis. The sample yields approximately 700,000 distinct CDR3 sequences; roughly 30% were counted once. The ten largest clones represent 15% of the sample.

In the case of this clonotype: Its antigen specificity is not known. Per-base quality was not reported, and no clone a single base away is much larger than it.

Donors were a few dozen systemically healthy Caucasian individuals from Russia aged roughly 6 to 100 years. Approximately 10 milliliters of peripheral blood were collected from each donor into EDTA-treated Vacutainer tubes. Ficoll-Paque density-gradient centrifugation was used to isolate PBMCs, with at least 6.5 million per sample. Trizol reagent was used to extract total RNA from PBMCs, with at least 6 micrograms per sample. The percentages of naive CD45RAhigh/CD27high T cells were determined by flow cytometry on a PBMC aliquot from every donor. The sequencing sample was made of blood. This clonotype was sampled from a woman of 80 years or more in good health. Donor details come from another sample of the same person, matched by shared clones. The V and J genes are TRBV20-1 and TRBJ2-1; the junction holds 12 bases that match TRBD2. The bases are TGCAGTGCTAGAGTCGCTAGCGGGAGGGCCAGCTCCTACAATGAGCAGTTCTTC. Translated, this is CSARVASGRASSYNEQFF.